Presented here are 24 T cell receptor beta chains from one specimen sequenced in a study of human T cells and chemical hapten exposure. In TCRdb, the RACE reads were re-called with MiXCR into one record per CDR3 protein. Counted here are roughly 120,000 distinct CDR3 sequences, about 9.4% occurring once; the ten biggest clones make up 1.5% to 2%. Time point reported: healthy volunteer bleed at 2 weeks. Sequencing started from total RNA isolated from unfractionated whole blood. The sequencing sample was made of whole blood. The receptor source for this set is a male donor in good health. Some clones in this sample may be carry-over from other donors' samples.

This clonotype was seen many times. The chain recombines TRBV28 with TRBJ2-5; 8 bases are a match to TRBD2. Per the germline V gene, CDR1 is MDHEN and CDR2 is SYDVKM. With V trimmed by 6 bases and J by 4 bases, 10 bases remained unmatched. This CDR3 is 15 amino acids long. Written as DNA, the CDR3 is TGTGCCAGCAGACCCGGACTAGCAGGGCGAGAGACCCAGTACTTC. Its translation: CASRPGLAGRETQYF.

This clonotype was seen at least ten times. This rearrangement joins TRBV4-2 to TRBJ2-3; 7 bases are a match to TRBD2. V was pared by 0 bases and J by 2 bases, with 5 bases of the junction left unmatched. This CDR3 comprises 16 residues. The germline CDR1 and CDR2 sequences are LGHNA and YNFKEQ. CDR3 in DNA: TGTGCCAGCAGCCAAGAGGCTAGCGGCACCACAGATACGCAGTATTTT. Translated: CASSQEASGTTDTQYF.

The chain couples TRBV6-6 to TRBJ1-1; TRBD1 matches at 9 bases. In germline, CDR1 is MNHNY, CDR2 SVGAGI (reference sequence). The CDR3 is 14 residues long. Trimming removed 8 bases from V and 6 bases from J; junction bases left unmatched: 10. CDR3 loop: CASARQGVGAEAFF. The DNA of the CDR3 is TGTGCCAGCGCCCGACAGGGGGTAGGGGCTGAAGCTTTCTTT.

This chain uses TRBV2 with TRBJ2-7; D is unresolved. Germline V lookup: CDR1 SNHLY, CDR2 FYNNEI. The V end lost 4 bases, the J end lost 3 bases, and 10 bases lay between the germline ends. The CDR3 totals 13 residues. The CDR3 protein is CASSASVYYEQYF. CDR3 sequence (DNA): TGTGCCAGCAGTGCGAGCGTTTACTACGAGCAGTACTTC. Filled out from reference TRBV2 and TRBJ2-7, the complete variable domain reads EPEVTQTPSHQVTQMGQEVILRCVPISNHLYFYWYRQILGQKVEFLVSFYNNEISEKSEIFDDQFSVERPDGSNFTLKIRSTKLEDSAMYFCASSASVYYEQYFGPGTRLTVT.

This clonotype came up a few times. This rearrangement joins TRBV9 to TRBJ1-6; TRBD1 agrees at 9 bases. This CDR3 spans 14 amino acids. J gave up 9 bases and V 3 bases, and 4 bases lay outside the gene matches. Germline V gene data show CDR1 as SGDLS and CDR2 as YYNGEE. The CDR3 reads CASSEDRGSSPLHF. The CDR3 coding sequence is TGTGCCAGCAGCGAGGACAGGGGATCTTCACCCCTCCACTTT.

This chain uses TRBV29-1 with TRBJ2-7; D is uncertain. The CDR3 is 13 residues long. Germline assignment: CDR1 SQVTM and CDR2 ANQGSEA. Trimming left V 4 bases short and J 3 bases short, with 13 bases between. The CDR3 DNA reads TGCAGCGTTGGTGGTAGGTCATACTACGAGCAGTACTTC. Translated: CSVGGRSYYEQYF.

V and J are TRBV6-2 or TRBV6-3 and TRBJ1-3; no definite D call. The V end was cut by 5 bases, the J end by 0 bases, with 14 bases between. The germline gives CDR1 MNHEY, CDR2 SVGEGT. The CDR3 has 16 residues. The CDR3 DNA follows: TGTGCCAGCAGTCAACATCTTCAGAGCTCTGGAAACACCATATATTTT. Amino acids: CASSQHLQSSGNTIYF.

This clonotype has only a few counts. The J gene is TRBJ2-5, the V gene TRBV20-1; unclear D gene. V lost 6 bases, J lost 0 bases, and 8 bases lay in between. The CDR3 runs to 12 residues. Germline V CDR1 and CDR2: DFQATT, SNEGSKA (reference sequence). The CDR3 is CSAQEYQETQYF. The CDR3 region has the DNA TGCAGTGCCCAGGAGTACCAAGAGACCCAGTACTTC.

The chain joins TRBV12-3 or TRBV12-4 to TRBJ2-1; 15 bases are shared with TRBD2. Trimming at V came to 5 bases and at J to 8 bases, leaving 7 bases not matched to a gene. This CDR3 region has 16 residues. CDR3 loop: CASSIRTSGRADEQFF. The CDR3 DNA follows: TGTGCCAGCAGTATCAGGACTAGCGGGAGGGCAGATGAGCAGTTCTTC.

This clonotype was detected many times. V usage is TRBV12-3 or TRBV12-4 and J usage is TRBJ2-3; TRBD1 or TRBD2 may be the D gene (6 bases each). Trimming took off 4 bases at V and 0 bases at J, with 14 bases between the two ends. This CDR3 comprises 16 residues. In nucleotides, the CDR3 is TGTGCCAGCAGTTGGAGGGGACACCTCAGCACAGATACGCAGTATTTT. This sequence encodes CASSWRGHLSTDTQYF.

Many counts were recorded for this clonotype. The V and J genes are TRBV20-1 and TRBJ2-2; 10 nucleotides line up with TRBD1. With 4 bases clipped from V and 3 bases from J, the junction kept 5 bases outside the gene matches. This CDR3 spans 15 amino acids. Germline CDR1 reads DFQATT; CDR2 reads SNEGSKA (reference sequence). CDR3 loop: CSAKDRGRDTGELFF. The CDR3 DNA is TGCAGTGCTAAAGACAGGGGGCGCGACACCGGGGAGCTGTTTTTT.

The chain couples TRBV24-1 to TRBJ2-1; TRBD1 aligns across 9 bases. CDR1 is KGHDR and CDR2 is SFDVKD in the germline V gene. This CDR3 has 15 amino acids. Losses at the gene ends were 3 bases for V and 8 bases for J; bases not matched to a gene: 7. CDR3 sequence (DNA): TGTGCCACCAGTGATCCACTACAGGGGGCCTATGAGCAGTTCTTC. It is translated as CATSDPLQGAYEQFF.

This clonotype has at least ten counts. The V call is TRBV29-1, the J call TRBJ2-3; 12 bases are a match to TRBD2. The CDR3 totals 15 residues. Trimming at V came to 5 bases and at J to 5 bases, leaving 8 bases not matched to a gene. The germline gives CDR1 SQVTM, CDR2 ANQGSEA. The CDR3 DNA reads TGCAGCGTTACAGCTCTAGCGGGGGGGCTAGATACGCAGTATTTT. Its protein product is CSVTALAGGLDTQYF.

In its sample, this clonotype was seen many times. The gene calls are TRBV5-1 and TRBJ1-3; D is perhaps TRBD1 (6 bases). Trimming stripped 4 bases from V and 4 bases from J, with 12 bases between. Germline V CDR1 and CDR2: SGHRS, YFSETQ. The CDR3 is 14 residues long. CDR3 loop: CASSQGTSGNTIYF. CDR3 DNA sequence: TGCGCCAGCAGCCAGGGGACTAGCGGAAACACCATATATTTT.

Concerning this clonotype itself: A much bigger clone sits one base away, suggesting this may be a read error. Here the CDR3 reads CASSQAAGDFYGYTF. The DNA of the CDR3 is TGCGCCAGCAGCCAAGCGGCAGGCGACTTCTATGGCTACACCTTC. The rearrangement links TRBV4-3 to TRBJ1-2; the D is unclear. V was cut by 1 base and J by 4 bases, with 13 bases left in between. The CDR3 runs to 15 residues. CDR1 is LGHNA, CDR2 YSLEER, per germline.

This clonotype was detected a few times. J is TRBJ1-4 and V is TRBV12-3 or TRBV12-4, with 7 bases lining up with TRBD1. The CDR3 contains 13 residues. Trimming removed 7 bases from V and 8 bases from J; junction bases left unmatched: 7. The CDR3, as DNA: TGTGCCAGCAAACTGACAGGGTTAGAAAAACTGTTTTTT. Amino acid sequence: CASKLTGLEKLFF.

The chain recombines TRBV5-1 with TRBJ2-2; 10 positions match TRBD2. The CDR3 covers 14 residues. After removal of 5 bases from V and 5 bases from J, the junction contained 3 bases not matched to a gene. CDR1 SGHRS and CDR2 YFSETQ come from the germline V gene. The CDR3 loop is CASRTAGGTGELFF. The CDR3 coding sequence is TGCGCCAGCAGAACAGCGGGAGGGACCGGGGAGCTGTTTTTT.

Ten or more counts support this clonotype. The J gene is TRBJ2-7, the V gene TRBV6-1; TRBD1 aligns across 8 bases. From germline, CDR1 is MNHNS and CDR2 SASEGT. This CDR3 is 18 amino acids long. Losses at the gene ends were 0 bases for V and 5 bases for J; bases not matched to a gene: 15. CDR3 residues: CASSEAPFRQGMRDEQYF. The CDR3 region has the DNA TGTGCCAGCAGTGAAGCTCCGTTTCGACAGGGGATGAGGGACGAGCAGTACTTC.

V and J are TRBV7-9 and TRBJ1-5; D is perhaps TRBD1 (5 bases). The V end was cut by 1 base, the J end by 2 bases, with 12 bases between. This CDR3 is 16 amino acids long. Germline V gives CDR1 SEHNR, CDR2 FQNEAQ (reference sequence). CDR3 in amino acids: CASSLVVGVGNQPQHF. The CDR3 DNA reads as TGTGCCAGCAGCTTAGTGGTAGGGGTGGGCAATCAGCCCCAGCATTTT.

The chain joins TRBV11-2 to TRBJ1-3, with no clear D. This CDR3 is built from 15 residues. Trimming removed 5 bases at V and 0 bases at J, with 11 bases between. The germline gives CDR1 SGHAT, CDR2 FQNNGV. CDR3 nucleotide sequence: TGTGCCAGCAGCGCTGAAAATTTCTCTGGAAACACCATATATTTT. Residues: CASSAENFSGNTIYF.

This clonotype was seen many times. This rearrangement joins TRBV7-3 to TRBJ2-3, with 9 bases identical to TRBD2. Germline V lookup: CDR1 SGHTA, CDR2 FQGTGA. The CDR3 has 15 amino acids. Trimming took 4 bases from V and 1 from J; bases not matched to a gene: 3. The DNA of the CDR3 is TGTGCCAGCAGCTCCATAGCGGGGGGCACAGATACGCAGTATTTT. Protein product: CASSSIAGGTDTQYF.

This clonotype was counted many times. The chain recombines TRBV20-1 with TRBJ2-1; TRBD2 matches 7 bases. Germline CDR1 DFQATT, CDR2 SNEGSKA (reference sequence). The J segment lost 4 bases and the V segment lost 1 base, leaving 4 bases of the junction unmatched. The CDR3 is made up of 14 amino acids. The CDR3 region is CSARVLAVYNEQFF. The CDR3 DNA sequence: TGCAGTGCTAGAGTCCTAGCGGTTTACAATGAGCAGTTCTTC.

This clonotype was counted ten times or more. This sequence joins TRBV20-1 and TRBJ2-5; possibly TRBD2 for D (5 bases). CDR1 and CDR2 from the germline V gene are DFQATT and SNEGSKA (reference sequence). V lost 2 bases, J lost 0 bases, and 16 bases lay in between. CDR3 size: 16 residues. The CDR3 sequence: CSARPNGVQYQETQYF. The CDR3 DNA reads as TGCAGTGCTAGACCGAACGGGGTGCAGTACCAAGAGACCCAGTACTTC.

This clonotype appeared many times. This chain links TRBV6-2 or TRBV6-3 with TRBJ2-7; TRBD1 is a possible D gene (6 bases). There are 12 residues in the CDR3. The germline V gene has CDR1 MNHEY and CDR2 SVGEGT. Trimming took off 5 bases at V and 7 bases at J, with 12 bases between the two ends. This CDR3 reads CASSLWGREQYF. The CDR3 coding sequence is TGTGCCAGCAGTCTCTGGGGGCGGGAGCAGTACTTC.